The rows below give T cell receptor beta chains drawn from one sample of a study of blood T cell repertoires in COVID-19. Sequenced by immunoSEQ multiplex PCR; TCRdb stores in-frame clones only, minus some. This sample has fewer than 400,000 clones, with roughly 89% found just once. Specimen: peripheral blood. The source of these receptors is a woman in her 30s with COVID-19, enrolled during active disease. CDR3s include the opening cysteine and the closing phenylalanine or tryptophan. Fields, in order: clone size, V gene, J gene, CDR3 protein. Clone sizes are given selectively: once, few, many, or a class where the clone is expanded.

few	TRBV5-1	TRBJ1-1	CASSLMGQGLNTEAFF
NA	TRBV7-9	TRBJ1-5	CASSGGGNYSNQPQHF
NA	TRBV2	TRBJ1-5	CASSDFVSAQSNQPQHF
NA	TRBV11-2	TRBJ2-6	CASSLSFGGANVLTF
NA	TRBV6-5	TRBJ2-4	CASSYSFASNIQYF
NA	TRBV5-1	TRBJ2-3	CASSLAGYTDTQYF
once	TRBV7-2	TRBJ1-2	CASSPSGQGANYGYTF
NA	TRBV2	TRBJ2-2	CASNRGRDTGELFF
NA	TRBV28	TRBJ1-1	CASRSGGTEAFF
NA	TRBV6-5	TRBJ2-5	CASSYSRSGGIETQYF
NA	TRBV9	TRBJ1-2	CASSGIRQGGGYTF
NA	TRBV5-5	TRBJ2-7	CASSFEMGAQGFSYEQYF
NA	TRBV18	TRBJ1-4	CASSWGANEKLFF
NA	TRBV19	TRBJ1-2	CASSPIGGVFGYTF
NA	TRBV10-3	TRBJ1-5	CATRDRSAQPQHF
NA	TRBV6-5	TRBJ2-3	CASSYGGGLSDTQYF
once	TRBV10-3	TRBJ2-3	CAIKRGESTDTQYF
NA	TRBV5-4	TRBJ1-1	CASSLEGESTEAFF
NA	TRBV27	TRBJ1-1	CASRDLYRDRGRAFF
NA	TRBV13	TRBJ1-1	CASSPGQTNTEAFF
NA	TRBV6-2/TRBV6-3	TRBJ1-5	CASSRSVAGNQPQHF
NA	TRBV5-5	TRBJ2-2	CASNSNTGELFF
NA	TRBV4-2	TRBJ1-2	CASSPDTGFPNYGYTF
NA	TRBV18	TRBJ1-1	CASSHITLGTGKNTEAFF
NA	TRBV7-6	TRBJ2-1	CASSFGRAGPRWNEQFF
NA	TRBV2	TRBJ1-6	CASSSTGNSPLHF
NA	TRBV12-5	TRBJ2-2	CASGDSGTSGGTGELFF
NA	TRBV5-1	TRBJ1-1	CASSTYQGIAFF
few	TRBV6-5	TRBJ2-1	CASSYSGRTGNEQFF
NA	TRBV2	TRBJ2-3	CASLKGWADTQYF
NA	TRBV4-1	TRBJ1-2	CASSPGHIPNYGYTF
NA	TRBV3-1/TRBV3-2	TRBJ2-7	CASSPQGSGGAYEQYF
NA	TRBV6-5	TRBJ2-2	CASSYVQAMNTGELFF
NA	TRBV9	TRBJ2-7	CASSVSGTGEYEQYF
NA	TRBV5-6	TRBJ1-2	CASHPGQGSYGYTF
NA	TRBV3-1/TRBV3-2	TRBJ1-3	CASSQGTVSGNTIYF
NA	TRBV2	TRBJ2-5	CAIDSSKETQYF
NA	TRBV5-4	TRBJ1-2	CASESLGLGYGYTF
NA	TRBV7-2	TRBJ2-5	CASSSGGLALGETQYF
NA	TRBV4-1	TRBJ2-1	CASSLEGVQNEQFF
NA	TRBV6-1	TRBJ1-5	CASSDWGGSNQPQHF
NA	TRBV3-1/TRBV3-2	TRBJ1-4	CASSQVWQGSEKLFF
NA	TRBV28	TRBJ1-2	CASSTGLYGYTF
once	TRBV5-1	TRBJ2-3	CASSFGSSTDTQYF
NA	TRBV5-1	TRBJ1-1	CASSLGWGSTEAFF
NA	TRBV19	TRBJ1-4	CASSISGTGSKLEFF
NA	TRBV6-6	TRBJ1-2	CASSHDRDRGYLERGYTF
once	TRBV10-3	TRBJ1-2	CAISERDRGLGYTF
NA	TRBV20-1	TRBJ1-5	CSASPPGGHQPQHF
NA	TRBV6-5	TRBJ1-2	CASSPTIRNYGYTF
NA	TRBV2	TRBJ2-1	CASSGRNEQFF
NA	TRBV4-2	TRBJ2-3	CASSQDMTSGGGNTDTQYF
NA	TRBV18	TRBJ1-1	CASSSQRLGTEAFF
NA	TRBV11-2	TRBJ1-4	CASRPVLGSGEKLFF